This T cell receptor (beta chain) derives from a study of shared clonotypes between healthy human individuals. About the research overall: Three CD4 naive, three CD4 memory, two CD8 naive and one CD8 memory plate were used per donor.

The CDR3 loop spans 15 amino acids. The V segment lost 6 bases and the J segment 7 bases; nucleotides outside the gene matches: 9. CDR1 and CDR2 from the germline V gene are SNHLY and FYNNEI. Assay: immunoSEQ multiplex PCR; the TCRdb copy retains only in-frame clones and omits some. Of millions of clones listed, 95% are singletons. There were no recent acute infections or vaccinations among the donors, who were healthy HIV-negative adults. The chain links TRBV2 to TRBJ1-2; 12 nucleotides match TRBD1. The sequence was obtained from a man aged 18 to 29 in good health. Sequencing used naive CD4+ T cells sorted from blood. Sample subset: CD45RA+ positively selected. This chain's CDR3 is CASSGTGTGGPGYTF. CDR3 nucleotide sequence: TGTGCCAGCAGCGGTACCGGGACAGGGGGCCCTGGCTACACCTTC.